In this sample, the clone carrying this TCR beta chain turned up a few times. This record belongs to a study of T cell changes during pregnancy in multiple sclerosis. Libraries were prepared by immunoSEQ multiplex PCR; TCRdb keeps only in-frame clonotypes and omits some of them. This sample has under 55,000 clones, with roughly 94% found just once. V gave up 8 bases and J gave up 8 bases; unmatched junction bases: 8. This CDR3 comprises 12 residues. Germline loops: CDR1 LNHDA, CDR2 SQIVND (reference sequence). This chain links TRBV19 with TRBJ1-2; 7 nucleotides align to TRBD1. The sequenced sample was CD4+ T cells from peripheral blood mononuclear cells, obtained in the third trimester of pregnancy. This TCR came from a female donor with multiple sclerosis, enrolled in a pregnancy study. The CDR3: CASRDRVGGYTF. The CDR3 DNA is TGTGCCAGTCGTGACAGGGTTGGCGGCTACACCTTC.